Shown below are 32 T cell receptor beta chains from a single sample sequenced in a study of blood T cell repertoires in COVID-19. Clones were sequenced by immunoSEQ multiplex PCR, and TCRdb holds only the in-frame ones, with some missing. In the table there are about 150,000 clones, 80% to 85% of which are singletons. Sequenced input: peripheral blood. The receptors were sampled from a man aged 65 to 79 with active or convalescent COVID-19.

As DNA, the CDR3 is TGCAGCGTTGAAGGCGAAGGACAGGTGAACACTGAAGCTTTCTTT. This sequence encodes CSVEGEGQVNTEAFF. The chain employs TRBV29-1 and TRBJ1-1; 7 bases map to TRBD1. The J segment lost 0 bases and the V segment lost 1 base, leaving 5 bases of the junction unmatched. This CDR3 comprises 15 residues. Looked up from germline, CDR1 is SQVTM and CDR2 is ANQGSEA.

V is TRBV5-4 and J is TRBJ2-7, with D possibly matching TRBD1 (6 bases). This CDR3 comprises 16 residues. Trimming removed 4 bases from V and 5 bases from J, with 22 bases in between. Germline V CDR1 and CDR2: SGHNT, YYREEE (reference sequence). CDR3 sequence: CASSPNWRGGSNEQYF. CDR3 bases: TGTGCCAGCAGCCCGAATTGGCGAGGGGGTTCGAACGAGCAGTACTTC.

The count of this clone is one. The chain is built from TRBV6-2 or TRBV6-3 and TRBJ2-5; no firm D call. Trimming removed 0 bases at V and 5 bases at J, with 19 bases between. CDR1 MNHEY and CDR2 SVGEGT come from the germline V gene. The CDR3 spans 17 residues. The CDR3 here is CASSYSQTGQWLETQYF. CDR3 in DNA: TGTGCCAGCAGTTACTCACAGACCGGCCAGTGGTTGGAGACCCAGTACTTC.

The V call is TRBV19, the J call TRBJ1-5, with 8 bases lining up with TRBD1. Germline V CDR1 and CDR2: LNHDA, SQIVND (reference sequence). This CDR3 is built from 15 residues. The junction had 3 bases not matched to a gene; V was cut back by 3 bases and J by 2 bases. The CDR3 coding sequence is TGTGCCAGTAGTATCGAGACAGGGGGCAATCAGCCCCAGCATTTT. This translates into CASSIETGGNQPQHF.

The CDR3 DNA sequence: TGTGCCAGCAGTTTGGGACAGGGTCACAGGGTGTCGCAGTATTTT. This sequence encodes CASSLGQGHRVSQYF. The chain has TRBV6-5 and TRBJ2-3; 9 bases are a match to TRBD1. Per germline, CDR1 MNHEY and CDR2 SVGAGI. The ends lost 4 bases at V and 10 bases at J; junction bases unmatched: 12. CDR3 length equals 15 residues.

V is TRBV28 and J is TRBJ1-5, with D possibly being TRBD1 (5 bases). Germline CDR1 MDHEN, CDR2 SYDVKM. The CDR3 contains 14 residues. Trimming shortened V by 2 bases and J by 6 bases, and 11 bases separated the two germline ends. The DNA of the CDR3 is TGTGCCAGCAGTTTACGGGGGGTGCGTCAGCCCCAGCATTTT. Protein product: CASSLRGVRQPQHF. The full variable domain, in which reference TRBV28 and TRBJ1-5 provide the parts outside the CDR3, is DVKVTQSSRYLVKRTGEKVFLECVQDMDHENMFWYRQDPGLGLRLIYFSYDVKMKEKGDIPEGYSVSREKKERFSLILESASTNQTSMYLCASSLRGVRQPQHFGDGTRLSIL.

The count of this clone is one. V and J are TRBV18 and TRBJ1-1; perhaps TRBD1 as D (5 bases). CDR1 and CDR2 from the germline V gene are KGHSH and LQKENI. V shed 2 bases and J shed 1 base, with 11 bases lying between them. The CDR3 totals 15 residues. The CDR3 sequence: CASSPGTFANTEAFF. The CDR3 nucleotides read TGTGCCAGCTCACCAGGGACTTTTGCGAACACTGAAGCTTTCTTT.

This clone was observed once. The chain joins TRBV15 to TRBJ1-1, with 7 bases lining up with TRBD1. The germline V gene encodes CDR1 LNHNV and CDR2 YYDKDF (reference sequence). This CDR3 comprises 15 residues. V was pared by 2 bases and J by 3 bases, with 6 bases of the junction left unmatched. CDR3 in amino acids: CATSRKQGTYTEAFF. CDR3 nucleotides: TGTGCCACCAGCAGAAAACAGGGGACCTACACTGAAGCTTTCTTT.

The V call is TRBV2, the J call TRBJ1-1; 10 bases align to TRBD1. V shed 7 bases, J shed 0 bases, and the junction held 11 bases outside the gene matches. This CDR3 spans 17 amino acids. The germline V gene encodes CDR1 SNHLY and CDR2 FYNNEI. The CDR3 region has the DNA TGTGCCAGCACCCGGACAGGGGGGTTCATTTTGAACACTGAAGCTTTCTTT. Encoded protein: CASTRTGGFILNTEAFF.

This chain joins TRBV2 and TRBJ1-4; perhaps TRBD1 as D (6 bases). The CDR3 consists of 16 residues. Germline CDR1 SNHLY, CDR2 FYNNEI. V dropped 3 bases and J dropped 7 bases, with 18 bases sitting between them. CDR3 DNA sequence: TGTGCCAGCAGTGACCTAGTCGGGGGGCGAGTTGAAAAACTGTTTTTT. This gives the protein CASSDLVGGRVEKLFF.

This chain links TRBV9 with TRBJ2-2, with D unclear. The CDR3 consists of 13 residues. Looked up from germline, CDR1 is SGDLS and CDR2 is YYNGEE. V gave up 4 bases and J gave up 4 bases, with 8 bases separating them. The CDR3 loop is CASSPSRTGELFF. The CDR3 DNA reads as TGTGCCAGCAGCCCCTCGCGCACCGGGGAGCTGTTTTTT.

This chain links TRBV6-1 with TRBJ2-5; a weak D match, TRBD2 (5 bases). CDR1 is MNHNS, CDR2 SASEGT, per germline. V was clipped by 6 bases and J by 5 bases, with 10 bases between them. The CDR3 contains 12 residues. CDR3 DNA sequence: TGTGCCAGCAGCCGTACGGGGGAGACCCAGTACTTC. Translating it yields CASSRTGETQYF.

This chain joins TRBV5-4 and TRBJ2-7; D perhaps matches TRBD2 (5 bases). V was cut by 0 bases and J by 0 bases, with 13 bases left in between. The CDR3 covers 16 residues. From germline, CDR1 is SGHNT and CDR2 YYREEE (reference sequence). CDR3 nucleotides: TGTGCCAGCAGCTTGGCCGGGTCAGGACTCTCCTACGAGCAGTACTTC. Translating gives CASSLAGSGLSYEQYF.

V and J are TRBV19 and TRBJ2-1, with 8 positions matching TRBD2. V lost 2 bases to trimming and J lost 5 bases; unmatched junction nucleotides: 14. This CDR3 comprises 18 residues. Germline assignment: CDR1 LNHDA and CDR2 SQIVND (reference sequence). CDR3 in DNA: TGTGCCAGTAGTATATTAAGGGGACGGGAGGGCCCCCACAATGAGCAGTTCTTC. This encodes CASSILRGREGPHNEQFF.

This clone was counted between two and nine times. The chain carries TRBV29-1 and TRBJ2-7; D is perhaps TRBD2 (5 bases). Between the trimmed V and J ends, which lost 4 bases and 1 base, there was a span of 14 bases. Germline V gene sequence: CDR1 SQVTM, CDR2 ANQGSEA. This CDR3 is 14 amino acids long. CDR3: CSVGAGGFSYEQYF. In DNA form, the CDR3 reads TGCAGCGTTGGGGCTGGAGGCTTTTCCTACGAGCAGTACTTC.

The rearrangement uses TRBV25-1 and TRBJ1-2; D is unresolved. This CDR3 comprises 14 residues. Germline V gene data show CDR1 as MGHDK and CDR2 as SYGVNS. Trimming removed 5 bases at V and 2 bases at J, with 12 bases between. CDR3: CASSLQDQNYGYTF. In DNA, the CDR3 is TGTGCCAGCAGTCTTCAGGATCAGAACTATGGCTACACCTTC.

The CDR3 DNA is TGTGCCAGTAGTCCTGACAGGTACAATCAGCCCCAGCATTTT. It yields the protein CASSPDRYNQPQHF. The genes are TRBV19 and TRBJ1-5, with D perhaps TRBD1 (6 bases). The CDR3 consists of 14 residues. Germline V CDR1 and CDR2: LNHDA, SQIVND (reference sequence). Trimming stripped 5 bases from V and 3 bases from J, with 11 bases between.

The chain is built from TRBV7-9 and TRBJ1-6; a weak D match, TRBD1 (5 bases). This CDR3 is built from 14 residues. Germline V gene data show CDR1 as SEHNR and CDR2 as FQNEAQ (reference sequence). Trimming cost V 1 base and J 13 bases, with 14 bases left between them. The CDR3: CASSLEQALGPLHF. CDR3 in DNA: TGTGCCAGCAGCTTAGAACAGGCCCTGGGTCCCCTCCACTTT.

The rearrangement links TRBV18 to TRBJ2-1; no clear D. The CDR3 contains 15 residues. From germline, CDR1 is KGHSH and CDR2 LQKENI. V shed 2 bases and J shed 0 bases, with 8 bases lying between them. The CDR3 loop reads CASSPNAVSYNEQFF. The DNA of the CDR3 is TGTGCCAGCTCACCAAACGCAGTCTCCTACAATGAGCAGTTCTTC.

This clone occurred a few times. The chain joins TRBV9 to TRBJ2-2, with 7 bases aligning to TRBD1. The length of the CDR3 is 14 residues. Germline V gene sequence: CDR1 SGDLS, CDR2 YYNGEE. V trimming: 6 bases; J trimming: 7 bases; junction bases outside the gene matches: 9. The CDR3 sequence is CASTDPGGNGELFF. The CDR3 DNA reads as TGTGCCAGCACCGACCCAGGGGGTAACGGGGAGCTGTTTTTT.

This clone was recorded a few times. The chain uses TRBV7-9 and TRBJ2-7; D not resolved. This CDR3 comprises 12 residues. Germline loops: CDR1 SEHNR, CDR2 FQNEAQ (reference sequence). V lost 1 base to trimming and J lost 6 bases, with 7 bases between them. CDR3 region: CASSLGRSEQYF. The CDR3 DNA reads TGTGCCAGCAGCTTAGGCAGAAGCGAGCAGTACTTC. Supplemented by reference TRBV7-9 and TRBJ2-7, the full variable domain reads DTGVSQNPRHKITKRGQNVTFRCDPISEHNRLYWYRQTLGQGPEFLTYFQNEAQLEKSRLLSDRFSAERPKGSFSTLEIQRTEQGDSAMYLCASSLGRSEQYFGPGTRLTVT.

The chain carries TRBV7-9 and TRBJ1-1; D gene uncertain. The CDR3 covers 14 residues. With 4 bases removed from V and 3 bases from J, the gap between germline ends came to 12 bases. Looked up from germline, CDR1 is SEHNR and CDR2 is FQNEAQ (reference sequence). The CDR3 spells CASSSGFEDTEAFF. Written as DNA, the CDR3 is TGTGCCAGCAGCTCCGGGTTTGAAGACACTGAAGCTTTCTTT.

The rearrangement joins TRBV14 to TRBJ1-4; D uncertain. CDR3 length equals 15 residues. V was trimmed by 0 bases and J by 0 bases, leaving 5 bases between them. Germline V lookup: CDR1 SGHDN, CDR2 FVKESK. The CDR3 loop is CASSQELATNEKLFF. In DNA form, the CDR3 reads TGTGCCAGCAGCCAAGAACTAGCAACTAATGAAAAACTGTTTTTT.

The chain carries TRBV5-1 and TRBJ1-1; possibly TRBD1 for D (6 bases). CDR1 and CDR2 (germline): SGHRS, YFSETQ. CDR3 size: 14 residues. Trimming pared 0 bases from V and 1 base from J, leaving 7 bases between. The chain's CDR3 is CASSLGTANTEAFF. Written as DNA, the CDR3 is TGCGCCAGCAGCTTGGGGACAGCGAACACTGAAGCTTTCTTT.

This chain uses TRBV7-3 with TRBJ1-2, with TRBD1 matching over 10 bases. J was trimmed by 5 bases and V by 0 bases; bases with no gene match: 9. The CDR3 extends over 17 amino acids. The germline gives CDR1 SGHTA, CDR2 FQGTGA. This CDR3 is CASSLTPPDRGGYGYTF. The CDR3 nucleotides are TGTGCCAGCAGCTTAACACCCCCGGACAGGGGGGGATATGGCTACACCTTC.

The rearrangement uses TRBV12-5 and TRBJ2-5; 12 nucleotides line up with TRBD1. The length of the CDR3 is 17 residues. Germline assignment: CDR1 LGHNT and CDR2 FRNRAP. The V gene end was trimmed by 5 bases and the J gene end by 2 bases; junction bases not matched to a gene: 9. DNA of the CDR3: TGTGCTAGTGGTCCCGGGACAGGGGGCTTTGGGCAAGAGACCCAGTACTTC. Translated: CASGPGTGGFGQETQYF.

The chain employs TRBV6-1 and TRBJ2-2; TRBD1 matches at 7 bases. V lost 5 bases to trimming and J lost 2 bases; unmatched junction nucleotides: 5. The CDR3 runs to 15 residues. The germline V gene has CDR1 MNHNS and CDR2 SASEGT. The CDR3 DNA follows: TGTGCCAGCAGTCCCCGGGACAGAAACACCGGGGAGCTGTTTTTT. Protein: CASSPRDRNTGELFF.

CDR3 sequence: CASSLAAGTDTQYF. CDR3 coding DNA: TGCGCCAGCAGCTTGGCCGCGGGCACAGATACGCAGTATTTT. This chain links TRBV5-1 with TRBJ2-3; no firm D call. The V gene's germline CDR1 is SGHRS and CDR2 YFSETQ. This CDR3 region has 14 residues. Deletions cut 0 bases from V and 1 base from J, with 6 bases between.

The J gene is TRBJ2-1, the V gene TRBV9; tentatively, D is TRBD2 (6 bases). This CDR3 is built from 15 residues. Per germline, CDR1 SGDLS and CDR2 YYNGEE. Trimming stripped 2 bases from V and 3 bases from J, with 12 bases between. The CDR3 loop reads CASSVGGPLYNEQFF. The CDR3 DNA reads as TGTGCCAGCAGCGTGGGAGGCCCGCTCTACAATGAGCAGTTCTTC.

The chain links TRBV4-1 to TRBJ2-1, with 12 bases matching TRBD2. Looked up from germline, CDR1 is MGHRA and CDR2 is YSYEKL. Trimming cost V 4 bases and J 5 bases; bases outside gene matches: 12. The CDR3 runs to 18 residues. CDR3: CASSPPNRLAGDHNEQFF. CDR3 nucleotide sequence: TGCGCCAGCAGCCCCCCAAACAGACTAGCGGGAGACCACAATGAGCAGTTCTTC.

Here the CDR3 reads CASSPLGGNSGNTIYF. The CDR3 DNA reads as TGTGCCAGCAGCCCCCTGGGAGGTAACTCTGGAAACACCATATATTTT. The chain carries TRBV7-6 and TRBJ1-3; D is unresolved. The V end lost 5 bases, the J end lost 0 bases, and 14 bases lay between the germline ends. Germline V gene data show CDR1 as SGHVS and CDR2 as FNYEAQ. This CDR3 contains 16 residues.

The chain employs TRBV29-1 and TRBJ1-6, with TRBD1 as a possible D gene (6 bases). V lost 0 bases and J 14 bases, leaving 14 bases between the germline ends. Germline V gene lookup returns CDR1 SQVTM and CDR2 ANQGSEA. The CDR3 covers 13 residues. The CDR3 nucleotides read TGCAGCGTTGAAGATCGCGGCACAGGGTCCCTCCACTTT. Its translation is CSVEDRGTGSLHF.